This TCR beta chain emerged from a study of T-cell reconstitution after alpha-beta-depleted transplantation in children. Researchers prepared the TCRbeta library using unique molecular identifiers, the study reports. MiXCR, run by TCRdb on the PCR reads, gives a single entry per CDR3 protein. The profile shows over 200,000 distinct CDR3 sequences, about 8.2% of them singletons. This clonotype was counted only a few times. The antigen is unknown. Whole-study results and caveats: After transplant, at about two months, alpha-beta T cells were reportedly derived from several hundred expanded graft clones. One year post-transplant, T-cell counts and diversity were largely derived from T cells produced anew.

Germline V gene lookup returns CDR1 SEHNR and CDR2 FQNEAQ (reference sequence). The CDR3 is made up of 16 amino acids. The V and J ends lost 5 bases and 0 bases respectively, with 16 bases between them. This TCR came from a male patient aged 2 to 10 who had a stem cell transplant for acute myeloid leukemia, so the T cells may come from the graft donor. The V and J genes are TRBV7-9 and TRBJ1-1, with D possibly matching TRBD1 (6 bases). The sequenced sample was PBMCs, mostly from graft donor cells, obtained 360 days after TCRalphabeta/CD19-depleted stem cell transplant. The CDR3 reads CASSHDRRRMNTEAFF. The CDR3 DNA follows: TGTGCCAGCAGCCACGACAGGAGGAGAATGAACACTGAAGCTTTCTTT.